The 20 T cell receptor beta chains reported below all come from one sample, sequenced in a study of early T cells in non-severe SARS-CoV-2 infection. Via MiXCR, TCRdb re-called the 5' RACE reads, giving one row per CDR3 protein. The sample records around 59,000 distinct CDR3 sequences, around an eighth being singletons. The specimen was whole blood. These receptors were collected from an adult who was a healthcare worker with PCR-confirmed SARS-CoV-2 infection or an uninfected control (not recorded which).

This clonotype was found a few times. The chain is built from TRBV28 and TRBJ1-1; D call uncertain. The germline V gene encodes CDR1 MDHEN and CDR2 SYDVKM. Trimming pared 8 bases from V and 2 bases from J, leaving 9 bases between. The CDR3 covers 12 residues. In DNA form, the CDR3 reads TGTGCCAGCTTTAACAGTAACACTGAAGCTTTCTTT. Translated, it gives CASFNSNTEAFF. Full variable domain (remainder filled in from reference TRBV28 and TRBJ1-1): DVKVTQSSRYLVKRTGEKVFLECVQDMDHENMFWYRQDPGLGLRLIYFSYDVKMKEKGDIPEGYSVSREKKERFSLILESASTNQTSMYLCASFNSNTEAFFGQGTRLTVV.

There are many counts of this clonotype. The chain uses TRBV29-1 and TRBJ2-1; perhaps TRBD1 as D (6 bases). Trimming stripped 3 bases from V and 0 bases from J, with 9 bases between. Germline V gene lookup returns CDR1 SQVTM and CDR2 ANQGSEA. The CDR3 is made up of 14 amino acids. The CDR3 sequence: CSVEPTGSYNEQFF. CDR3 coding DNA: TGCAGCGTTGAGCCGACAGGCTCCTACAATGAGCAGTTCTTC.

This chain links TRBV28 with TRBJ2-2; D is unresolved. This CDR3 is built from 16 residues. Germline CDR1 and CDR2: MDHEN and SYDVKM. V dropped 3 bases and J dropped 4 bases, with 15 bases sitting between them. The CDR3 nucleotides are TGTGCCAGCAGTTTGCCTTTTTCGACGGGCACCGGGGAGCTGTTTTTT. Amino acids: CASSLPFSTGTGELFF.

The sample holds many counts of this clonotype. The chain combines TRBV2 with TRBJ2-1; possibly TRBD2 for D (5 bases). The CDR3 is 14 residues long. Trimming pared 2 bases from V and 8 bases from J, leaving 13 bases between. The germline CDR1 and CDR2 sequences are SNHLY and FYNNEI. Here the CDR3 reads CASSERLLSYEQFF. DNA of the CDR3: TGTGCCAGCAGTGAAAGACTACTTAGCTATGAGCAGTTCTTC.

Only a few counts were recorded for this clonotype. This sequence joins TRBV20-1 and TRBJ1-1; tentatively, D is TRBD1 (5 bases). The CDR3 runs to 14 residues. CDR1 and CDR2 (germline): DFQATT, SNEGSKA (reference sequence). V was clipped by 5 bases and J by 6 bases, with 19 bases between them. The CDR3 region has the DNA TGCAGTGCTGCCCCAAGAATAACAGGCGCTGAAGCTTTCTTT. Translation: CSAAPRITGAEAFF.

Remarks on this clonotype: A much bigger clone sits one base away, suggesting this may be a read error. This CDR3 reads CASSFVNTEAFF. DNA for the CDR3: TGTGCCAGCAGTTTCGTCAACACTGAAGCTTTCTTT. The V call is TRBV28, the J call TRBJ1-1; D is ambiguous. Germline V gene sequence: CDR1 MDHEN, CDR2 SYDVKM. This CDR3 spans 12 amino acids. With 3 bases removed from V and 2 bases from J, the gap between germline ends came to 4 bases.

This clonotype came up many times. V is TRBV9 and J is TRBJ2-2; a weak D match, TRBD2 (5 bases). CDR1 and CDR2 (germline): SGDLS, YYNGEE. V was cut by 0 bases and J by 0 bases, with 6 bases left in between. This CDR3 has 15 residues. In DNA, the CDR3 is TGTGCCAGCAGCGTAGGACTAACGAACACCGGGGAGCTGTTTTTT. Translating gives CASSVGLTNTGELFF.

There are a few counts of this clonotype. V is TRBV2 and J is TRBJ2-1, with D maybe TRBD2 (5 bases). CDR3 length equals 15 residues. Germline assignment: CDR1 SNHLY and CDR2 FYNNEI. Trimming took off 5 bases at V and 2 bases at J, with 13 bases between the two ends. The CDR3 DNA is TGTGCCAGCAGTCTAACAGCGGTCGCCTACAATGAGCAGTTCTTC. This sequence encodes CASSLTAVAYNEQFF. The entire variable domain, with the rest obtained from reference TRBV2 and TRBJ2-1, is as follows: EPEVTQTPSHQVTQMGQEVILRCVPISNHLYFYWYRQILGQKVEFLVSFYNNEISEKSEIFDDQFSVERPDGSNFTLKIRSTKLEDSAMYFCASSLTAVAYNEQFFGPGTRLTVL.

This clonotype was observed many times. This rearrangement joins TRBV7-2 to TRBJ2-1; D unresolved. The CDR3 is 12 residues long. Germline values: CDR1 SGHTA, CDR2 FQGNSA. The ends were cut back, 5 bases at V and 5 bases at J, with 7 bases in the middle. CDR3: CASSLINNEQFF. DNA of the CDR3: TGTGCCAGCAGCCTTATCAACAATGAGCAGTTCTTC.

The chain combines TRBV20-1 with TRBJ1-5; D is possibly TRBD1 (6 bases). The CDR3 totals 14 residues. Trimming took off 6 bases at V and 5 bases at J, with 17 bases between the two ends. Germline V gene data show CDR1 as DFQATT and CDR2 as SNEGSKA (reference sequence). CDR3 bases: TGCAGTGCCCCTCGGGGGGGCTATGATCAGCCCCAGCATTTT. This codes for CSAPRGGYDQPQHF.

V usage is TRBV28 and J usage is TRBJ2-6, with D possibly TRBD1 on 6 matching bases. V lost 6 bases, J lost 6 bases, and 12 bases lay in between. This CDR3 has 14 residues. CDR1 MDHEN and CDR2 SYDVKM come from the germline V gene. CDR3 residues: CASRVQGLANVLTF. CDR3 sequence (DNA): TGTGCCAGCAGGGTACAGGGTCTGGCCAACGTCCTGACTTTC.

This clonotype was found many times. This rearrangement joins TRBV27 to TRBJ2-7, with 10 bases aligning to TRBD1. With 8 bases clipped from V and 9 bases from J, the junction kept 7 bases outside the gene matches. The CDR3 runs to 12 residues. Germline V gene sequence: CDR1 MNHEY, CDR2 SMNVEV (reference sequence). CDR3 residues: CASWETGGGQYF. DNA of the CDR3: TGTGCCAGCTGGGAGACAGGGGGCGGGCAGTACTTC.

The rearrangement joins TRBV18 to TRBJ1-1, with no clear D. The ends were cut back, 3 bases at V and 2 bases at J, with 7 bases in the middle. The germline V gene encodes CDR1 KGHSH and CDR2 LQKENI. This CDR3 contains 13 residues. DNA of the CDR3: TGTGCCAGCTCACCGAACAGCAACACTGAAGCTTTCTTT. Translated, it gives CASSPNSNTEAFF.

This clonotype was seen repeatedly, ten times or more. The chain has TRBV14 and TRBJ2-1; a weak D match, TRBD1 (5 bases). V was clipped by 4 bases and J by 4 bases, with 14 bases between them. This CDR3 comprises 15 residues. Germline values: CDR1 SGHDN, CDR2 FVKESK. The CDR3 loop is CASSRGSLEYNEQFF. DNA for the CDR3: TGTGCCAGCAGCCGGGGCAGCCTGGAGTACAATGAGCAGTTCTTC.

The chain has TRBV9 and TRBJ2-3, with no clear D. The germline V and J ends were trimmed by 4 bases and 14 bases, with 17 bases remaining between them. Germline CDR1 is SGDLS and CDR2 is YYNGEE. This CDR3 has 12 residues. Written as DNA, the CDR3 is TGTGCCAGCAGCCCGAGCGACGAGTGGAGGTATTTT. This gives the protein CASSPSDEWRYF.

This clonotype was detected ten times or more. The chain combines TRBV9 with TRBJ2-3; perhaps D is TRBD1 or TRBD2 (5 bases each). CDR3 length equals 16 residues. Germline lookup yields CDR1 SGDLS and CDR2 YYNGEE. V was pared by 4 bases and J by 8 bases, with 23 bases between. The DNA of the CDR3 is TGTGCCAGCAGCCCCGAACTCGGCGGCACAGGAGGTACGCAGTATTTT. As protein: CASSPELGGTGGTQYF. Full variable domain (rest looked up from reference TRBV9 and TRBJ2-3): DSGVTQTPKHLITATGQRVTLRCSPRSGDLSVYWYQQSLDQGLQFLIQYYNGEERAKGNILERFSAQQFPDLHSELNLSSLELGDSALYFCASSPELGGTGGTQYFGPGTRLTVL.

This clonotype was seen a handful of times. The chain has TRBV6-1 and TRBJ2-2, with 9 positions matching TRBD2. CDR3 length: 16 amino acids. Germline V gene sequence: CDR1 MNHNS, CDR2 SASEGT. The trim removed 5 bases at V and 3 bases at J, leaving 7 bases unmatched. CDR3 bases: TGTGCCAGCAGTCTGTACGAGCGGGGGGACACCGGGGAGCTGTTTTTT. Amino acid sequence: CASSLYERGDTGELFF.

This clonotype was observed a handful of times. V usage is TRBV20-1 and J usage is TRBJ2-5; 7 nucleotides agree with TRBD2. This CDR3 is built from 14 residues. V gave up 5 bases and J gave up 2 bases; unmatched junction bases: 8. The germline gives CDR1 DFQATT, CDR2 SNEGSKA (reference sequence). CDR3: CSAGLAGVQETQYF. DNA for the CDR3: TGCAGTGCTGGACTGGCGGGAGTTCAAGAGACCCAGTACTTC.

In this sample, this clonotype turned up a few times. This chain uses TRBV28 with TRBJ2-3; the D gene could be TRBD1 or TRBD2 (5 bases each). Germline V gene sequence: CDR1 MDHEN, CDR2 SYDVKM. V was pared by 3 bases and J by 5 bases, with 15 bases between. The CDR3 has 15 amino acids. CDR3 DNA sequence: TGTGCCAGCAGTTTGGGGCAGGGAGACAAAGATACGCAGTATTTT. Translated: CASSLGQGDKDTQYF.

The chain couples TRBV15 to TRBJ2-3, with D uncertain. The V gene's germline CDR1 is LNHNV and CDR2 YYDKDF (reference sequence). V shed 6 bases and J shed 10 bases, with 14 bases lying between them. The CDR3 totals 12 residues. The CDR3 DNA sequence: TGTGCCACCAGTTTTCCCCTCGGAGCGCAGTATTTT. This translates into CATSFPLGAQYF.